The 27 T cell receptor beta chains reported below all come from one sample, sequenced in a study of cytomegalovirus exposure and HLA in healthy donors. A multiplex PCR was run with 60 Vbeta primers and 13 Jbeta primers. Profiling relied on immunoSEQ multiplex PCR, and the TCRdb table lists in-frame clones only, not all of them. The repertoire holds about 120,000 clones, with approximately 82% as singletons. Source material: PBMCs. Every receptor here comes from a man between 25 and 39 years old in good health and CMV-seropositive.

This rearrangement joins TRBV28 to TRBJ2-7; 7 nucleotides align to TRBD1. CDR1 and CDR2 (germline): MDHEN, SYDVKM. V lost 6 bases, J lost 5 bases, and 13 bases stayed unmatched. This CDR3 region has 15 residues. The CDR3 DNA follows: TGTGCCAGCAGCCCCCCGCGACAGGGCCTTCACGAGCAGTACTTC. Its translation is CASSPPRQGLHEQYF.

This rearrangement joins TRBV27 to TRBJ2-2; possible D gene TRBD1, 6 bases. This CDR3 contains 15 residues. The germline V gene encodes CDR1 MNHEY and CDR2 SMNVEV (reference sequence). The germline V and J ends were trimmed by 2 bases and 4 bases, with 11 bases remaining between them. The CDR3 region has the DNA TGTGCCAGCAGTTTACAGGGGTCGGGCACCGGGGAGCTGTTTTTT. Encoded protein: CASSLQGSGTGELFF.

This clone was recorded a few times. The chain recombines TRBV7-8 with TRBJ1-1; D uncertain. V lost 1 base to trimming and J lost 6 bases, with 12 bases between them. The CDR3 totals 14 residues. The germline gives CDR1 SGHVS, CDR2 FQNEAQ. The CDR3 bases are TGTGCCAGCAGCTTAGATCCGGGTTCGGCTGAAGCTTTCTTT. It codes for CASSLDPGSAEAFF.

The chain is built from TRBV7-9 and TRBJ1-2; 7 nucleotides align to TRBD1. The CDR3 contains 14 residues. Trimming at V came to 5 bases and at J to 5 bases, leaving 8 bases not matched to a gene. The germline CDR1 and CDR2 sequences are SEHNR and FQNEAQ (reference sequence). This chain's CDR3 is CASSDRQGRYGYTF. The CDR3 DNA reads TGTGCCAGCAGCGACCGACAGGGACGGTATGGCTACACCTTC.

J is TRBJ2-1 and V is TRBV6-1; TRBD2 matches 7 bases. V lost 7 bases, J lost 8 bases, and 8 bases stayed unmatched. Germline lookup yields CDR1 MNHNS and CDR2 SASEGT. The CDR3 has 13 residues. CDR3 region: CASTLGGSHEQFF. The CDR3 DNA follows: TGTGCCAGCACGCTGGGAGGGTCCCATGAGCAGTTCTTC.

This clone was found once. The chain joins TRBV4-1 to TRBJ1-5; D not resolved. Trimming shortened V by 0 bases and J by 4 bases, and 7 bases separated the two germline ends. The CDR3 spans 14 residues. From germline, CDR1 is MGHRA and CDR2 YSYEKL. The CDR3 spells CASSQDPKNQPQHF. The CDR3 coding sequence is TGCGCCAGCAGCCAAGACCCAAAAAATCAGCCCCAGCATTTT.

This chain uses TRBV19 with TRBJ2-1, with a weak D call TRBD1 (6 bases). V was shortened by 3 bases and J by 0 bases, with 9 bases between the two germline ends. Germline V CDR1 and CDR2: LNHDA, SQIVND (reference sequence). CDR3 size: 15 residues. This chain's CDR3 is CASSMDSNSYNEQFF. The CDR3 DNA reads as TGTGCCAGTAGTATGGACAGTAACTCCTACAATGAGCAGTTCTTC.

This clone was seen a single time. The chain recombines TRBV7-2 with TRBJ2-7; D is uncertain. The V gene's germline CDR1 is SGHTA and CDR2 FQGNSA. The CDR3 is made up of 13 amino acids. V shed 5 bases and J shed 1 base, with 9 bases lying between them. In DNA form, the CDR3 reads TGTGCCAGCAGCCTTGACATATCCTACGAGCAGTACTTC. Residues: CASSLDISYEQYF.

The V call is TRBV19, the J call TRBJ2-1, with TRBD2 matching 7 bases. CDR1 and CDR2 from the germline V gene are LNHDA and SQIVND (reference sequence). The ends lost 10 bases at V and 7 bases at J; junction bases unmatched: 10. The CDR3 is made up of 13 amino acids. CDR3: CAIELAWGNEQFF. CDR3 DNA sequence: TGTGCCATTGAACTAGCGTGGGGGAATGAGCAGTTCTTC.

Concerning this clone itself: Other DNA sequences within the sample encode an identical CDR3. V usage is TRBV7-2 and J usage is TRBJ2-2; 10 positions match TRBD2. Germline loops: CDR1 SGHTA, CDR2 FQGNSA. CDR3 length: 16 residues. After removal of 3 bases from V and 4 bases from J, the junction contained 5 bases not matched to a gene. The CDR3 loop is CASSFAGLAITGELFF. In nucleotides, the CDR3 is TGTGCCAGCAGCTTCGCGGGACTAGCGATCACCGGGGAGCTGTTTTTT. Combining the CDR3 with reference TRBV7-2 and TRBJ2-2 gives the whole variable domain GAGVSQSPSNKVTEKGKDVELRCDPISGHTALYWYRQSLGQGLEFLIYFQGNSAPDKSGLPSDRFSAERTGGSVSTLTIQRTQQEDSAVYLCASSFAGLAITGELFFGEGSRLTVL.

The chain combines TRBV7-8 with TRBJ2-7; 7 positions match TRBD2. CDR1 and CDR2 from the germline V gene are SGHVS and FQNEAQ. Germline trimming cut 5 bases from V and 2 bases from J; bases unmatched to any gene: 15. The CDR3 loop spans 17 amino acids. Here the CDR3 reads CASSQRISGVLPYEQYF. In nucleotides, the CDR3 is TGTGCCAGCAGCCAGAGAATAAGCGGGGTCCTACCCTACGAGCAGTACTTC.

V usage is TRBV19 and J usage is TRBJ1-2; TRBD1 is a possible D gene (6 bases). Trimming took off 5 bases at V and 2 bases at J, with 15 bases between the two ends. The CDR3 sequence is 15 residues long. In germline, CDR1 is LNHDA, CDR2 SQIVND (reference sequence). As DNA, the CDR3 is TGTGCCAGTAGTGTGGGAATGACAGGAAACTATGGCTACACCTTC. Amino acids: CASSVGMTGNYGYTF.

The sample holds a few counts of this clone. V is TRBV29-1 and J is TRBJ1-4; maybe TRBD1 (6 bases). Germline CDR1 is SQVTM and CDR2 is ANQGSEA. V shed 4 bases and J shed 7 bases, with 10 bases lying between them. The CDR3 totals 12 residues. The CDR3 protein is CSVGGGLEKLFF. Here the CDR3 DNA reads TGCAGCGTTGGAGGGGGTCTTGAAAAACTGTTTTTT.

This clone was observed a handful of times. This rearrangement joins TRBV9 to TRBJ2-3; D perhaps matches TRBD2 (5 bases). This CDR3 spans 15 amino acids. V lost 0 bases to trimming and J lost 3 bases, with 11 bases between them. Germline CDR1 and CDR2: SGDLS and YYNGEE. CDR3 nucleotide sequence: TGTGCCAGCAGCGTAGACGGGGTAGGGACAGATACGCAGTATTTT. Translating gives CASSVDGVGTDTQYF.

The chain links TRBV5-1 to TRBJ2-5; D uncertain. TRBJ2-7 matches the DNA end more closely, so the J call is doubtful. The CDR3 has 11 residues. Germline assignment: CDR1 SGHRS and CDR2 YFSETQ. The CDR3 DNA reads as TGCGCCAGCAGCAACTCAGGCGAGCAGTACTTC. It specifies CASSNSGEQYF.

J is TRBJ1-1 and V is TRBV7-8, with D uncertain. CDR3 length equals 15 residues. Germline CDR1 and CDR2: SGHVS and FQNEAQ. Trimming shortened V by 3 bases and J by 0 bases, and 11 bases separated the two germline ends. The CDR3, as DNA: TGTGCCAGCAGCTTCCTTTGGGAGGTGAACACTGAAGCTTTCTTT. Encoded protein: CASSFLWEVNTEAFF.

The chain is built from TRBV28 and TRBJ1-1, with unresolved D. This CDR3 has 15 residues. The germline CDR1 and CDR2 sequences are MDHEN and SYDVKM. V gave up 7 bases and J gave up 6 bases, with 21 bases separating them. CDR3 DNA sequence: TGTGCCAGCAATATACCGGGTCTCCAGCGGGCTGAAGCTTTCTTT. It translates to CASNIPGLQRAEAFF. Drawing the rest from reference TRBV28 and TRBJ1-1, the complete variable domain is DVKVTQSSRYLVKRTGEKVFLECVQDMDHENMFWYRQDPGLGLRLIYFSYDVKMKEKGDIPEGYSVSREKKERFSLILESASTNQTSMYLCASNIPGLQRAEAFFGQGTRLTVV.

The chain is built from TRBV9 and TRBJ2-2; 15 bases map to TRBD2. The CDR3 length is 18 residues. Germline CDR1 and CDR2: SGDLS and YYNGEE. Trimming at V came to 6 bases and at J to 0 bases, leaving 6 bases not matched to a gene. The CDR3 loop is CASTLGLAGGPNTGELFF. The CDR3 DNA sequence: TGTGCCAGCACCCTGGGACTAGCGGGGGGTCCGAACACCGGGGAGCTGTTTTTT.

This chain links TRBV27 with TRBJ1-1; no reliable D call. With 2 bases removed from V and 0 bases from J, the gap between germline ends came to 10 bases. Germline V gives CDR1 MNHEY, CDR2 SMNVEV (reference sequence). This CDR3 has 15 amino acids. CDR3 sequence (DNA): TGTGCCAGCAGTTTAGTCGGGAGCATGAACACTGAAGCTTTCTTT. Encoded protein: CASSLVGSMNTEAFF.

The chain couples TRBV19 to TRBJ1-5; 9 bases are shared with TRBD1. J was trimmed by 7 bases and V by 7 bases; bases with no gene match: 14. CDR1 is LNHDA, CDR2 SQIVND, per germline (reference sequence). The CDR3 covers 16 residues. The CDR3 region is CASNYLDRGIGQPQHF. DNA for the CDR3: TGTGCCAGTAACTACCTGGACAGGGGAATTGGACAGCCCCAGCATTTT.

V gene TRBV6-5 combines with J gene TRBJ2-7; 11 bases are a match to TRBD1. The V segment lost 6 bases and the J segment 4 bases; nucleotides outside the gene matches: 5. Per germline, CDR1 MNHEY and CDR2 SVGAGI. CDR3 length: 14 residues. The CDR3 DNA reads as TGTGCCAGCAGGGAGGACAGGGGGCGATACGAGCAGTACTTC. Protein sequence: CASREDRGRYEQYF.

The chain has TRBV7-6 and TRBJ1-1; TRBD1 agrees at 8 bases. From germline, CDR1 is SGHVS and CDR2 FNYEAQ. The junction had 1 base not matched to a gene; V was cut back by 0 bases and J by 1 base. The CDR3 has 15 amino acids. CDR3 sequence (DNA): TGTGCCAGCAGCTTAGCCGGGACAGGGAACACTGAAGCTTTCTTT. Amino acid sequence: CASSLAGTGNTEAFF.

This clone was found once. The J gene is TRBJ1-1, the V gene TRBV28; 7 bases map to TRBD1. The CDR3 contains 14 residues. V dropped 5 bases and J dropped 7; count of bases not matched to a gene: 10. Germline V CDR1 and CDR2: MDHEN, SYDVKM. CDR3 nucleotide sequence: TGTGCCAGCAGTCAGCCGACAGGGCGCTTTGAAGCTTTCTTT. Translating it yields CASSQPTGRFEAFF.

This sequence joins TRBV28 and TRBJ2-7; D may be TRBD2 (6 bases). The ends were cut back, 7 bases at V and 0 bases at J, with 19 bases in the middle. The CDR3 has 16 residues. CDR1 and CDR2 from the germline V gene are MDHEN and SYDVKM. The CDR3 is CASTPAGPPSSYEQYF. In nucleotides, the CDR3 is TGTGCCAGCACCCCCGCGGGACCACCGAGCTCCTACGAGCAGTACTTC.

V gene TRBV7-9 combines with J gene TRBJ2-7; 7 nucleotides align to TRBD1. Germline CDR1 is SEHNR and CDR2 is FQNEAQ (reference sequence). Trimming at V came to 5 bases and at J to 5 bases, leaving 3 bases not matched to a gene. The CDR3 has 12 residues. The CDR3 sequence is CASSPDRDEQYF. In nucleotides, the CDR3 is TGTGCCAGCAGCCCAGACAGGGACGAGCAGTACTTC.

The chain joins TRBV4-3 to TRBJ1-4, with TRBD1 identical over 9 bases. In germline, CDR1 is LGHNA, CDR2 YSLEER. The CDR3 is 17 amino acids. V lost 0 bases and J lost 5; bases outside the gene matches: 7. CDR3 sequence (DNA): TGCGCCAGCAGCCAAGAAAGGGCCGGGACAGGGAATGAAAAACTGTTTTTT. This encodes CASSQERAGTGNEKLFF.

The V gene is TRBV28, the J gene TRBJ1-4, with a weak D call TRBD1 (6 bases). Germline CDR1 reads MDHEN; CDR2 reads SYDVKM. V was pared by 4 bases and J by 2 bases, with 17 bases between. This CDR3 spans 17 amino acids. CDR3 nucleotides: TGTGCCAGCAGTTCTCCAGGGGCGCGGGCCACTAATGAAAAACTGTTTTTT. It yields the protein CASSSPGARATNEKLFF.